This TCR beta chain was observed in a study of blood T cell repertoires in COVID-19 (dated by TCRdb to about 2020). Broadly, across the study: Samples from collaborators originated in the United States, Italy and Spain and spanned both the acute and convalescent phases of COVID-19. Sample metadata almost always included a de-identified subject ID, COVID-19 status, age in years and sex. The prospective study material was composed of cDNA or gDNA derived from T cells, B-cell-depleted T cells, or PBMCs. Subjects who had been exposed to COVID-19, were actively infected with it, or had recovered from it provided the deeply sampled blood TCRbeta repertoires that made up the dataset. The repertoires were released in a freely available public database intended as a resource for research on the immune response to SARS-CoV-2. Where available, HLA class I and class II types were taken from metadata supplied by the sample provider and were not determined by assay-based typing. The samples were drawn from two sources: the first 160 participants of the ongoing ImmuneRACE study, and 1,254 subjects contributed by 6 global collaborators. Results the study describes overall, beyond this receptor: How much clinical and demographic metadata was included differed by source and by participant, and the metadata was provided uncurated.

Taken from cysteine to phenylalanine, the CDR3 has 17 residues. The read is trimmed to its CDR3 DNA, 51 bases read in frame from base 1. CDR1 and CDR2, per the germline V gene (reference sequence), are SGHNT and YYREEE. Trimming costs V 4 bases and J 6 bases, and their ends lie 24 bases apart. This clone was observed a single time. This receptor's antigen is unknown. No much larger clonotype is one base removed from it; base qualities were not supplied. The immunoSEQ Assay, a bias-controlled multiplex PCR, was used to amplify TCRbeta CDR3 regions from genomic DNA. In the authors' own workflow: The number of nucleated cells in each sample was estimated from the amplification of reference gene primers within the assay. To quantify the absolute abundance of each unique TCRbeta CDR3 rearrangement, sequence reads were collapsed and filtered. For each sample, productive Simpson clonality was calculated as the square root of Simpson's diversity index over productive rearrangements. The immuneACCESS repertoire file appears here via TCRdb, limited to in-frame rearrangements. These files lack a portion of the clones; in checked studies, under half of the deficit traces to unresolved V genes, and the cause of the others is not known. The DNA was the basis for D and trimming; V, J and clone size are from that table. Within this sample are 100,000 to 150,000 clones, with around 81% of them counted one time only. The ten largest clones take up about 8.4% of the sample.

Collaborating institutions collected whole blood in K2EDTA tubes following their own protocols. Collaborator samples were shipped for TCRbeta analysis as frozen whole blood, isolated PBMCs, or DNA extracted from either sample type. This receptor chain uses TRBV5-4 and TRBJ2-3; the best D guess is TRBD1, with 6 bases matching. The clonotype originates from an older woman with active or convalescent COVID-19. Sequencing was carried out using peripheral blood. CDR3 loop: CASSAADRSPLRDTQYF. The DNA is TGTGCCAGCAGCGCTGCAGACAGGAGCCCTTTAAGGGATACGCAGTATTTT.